The sequence of this T cell receptor (beta chain) was determined in a study of post-analysis software for immune sequencing data. Study-wide points: Co-batched samples clustered tightly together by F measure.

Note on this clonotype: As yet, its antigen is unknown.

Unique molecular identifiers were carried by the TCR beta cDNA libraries. One entry per CDR3 protein results from TCRdb running MiXCR on the PCR reads. The table lists just over 250,000 distinct CDR3 sequences, about 40% of them singletons. This receptor was obtained from a girl between 10 and 17 years old with multiple sclerosis. The sample consisted of blood.

The DNA for the CDR3 is TGTGCCACGGGAGGACTTTCCATATCGGATACGCAGTATTTT. Translating gives CATGGLSISDTQYF. The chain recombines TRBV10-3 with TRBJ2-3; 7 nucleotides agree with TRBD2. Per the germline V gene, CDR1 is ENHRY and CDR2 is SYGVKD. The CDR3 covers 14 residues. Unmatched junction bases numbered 13, after V lost 10 bases and J lost 6 bases.